A single sample is the source of the 25 T cell receptor beta chains below, sequenced in a study of blood T cell repertoires in COVID-19. Sequencing was performed with immunoSEQ multiplex PCR; in TCRdb, only in-frame clones are kept and a portion is missing. The sample consists of under 200,000 clones, approximately 91% of them appearing once. Sequences were obtained from PBMCs or T cells enriched from blood (not recorded which). The origin of the receptors is a young woman who had recovered from COVID-19.

This chain links TRBV11-2 with TRBJ2-5; 8 bases align to TRBD2. CDR3 length: 17 amino acids. V was clipped by 5 bases and J by 3 bases; unmatched bases: 14. The germline V gene has CDR1 SGHAT and CDR2 FQNNGV. This CDR3 is CASSLASTLAVEETQYF. CDR3 bases: TGTGCCAGCAGCCTCGCGTCTACACTAGCGGTCGAAGAGACCCAGTACTTC.

V and J are TRBV4-1 and TRBJ2-3; D is uncertain. The germline V and J ends were trimmed by 0 bases and 3 bases, with 16 bases remaining between them. Germline values: CDR1 MGHRA, CDR2 YSYEKL. The CDR3 is made up of 17 amino acids. The CDR3 loop is CASSQEASRKRTDTQYF. The DNA of the CDR3 is TGCGCCAGCAGCCAAGAAGCCTCGCGGAAGAGAACAGATACGCAGTATTTT.

CDR3 region: CASSPWSLAGFNEQFF. In nucleotides, the CDR3 is TGTGCCAGCTCACCATGGTCACTAGCGGGTTTCAATGAGCAGTTCTTC. The chain recombines TRBV18 with TRBJ2-1, with TRBD2 matching 9 bases. V lost 2 bases and J lost 6; bases outside the gene matches: 8. This CDR3 has 16 amino acids. The germline gives CDR1 KGHSH, CDR2 LQKENI. The whole variable domain, remainder taken from reference TRBV18 and TRBJ2-1, is NAGVMQNPRHLVRRRGQEARLRCSPMKGHSHVYWYRQLPEEGLKFMVYLQKENIIDESGMPKERFSAEFPKEGPSILRIQQVVRGDSAAYFCASSPWSLAGFNEQFFGPGTRLTVL.

The V gene is TRBV6-5, the J gene TRBJ2-3; D is possibly TRBD2 (5 bases). CDR3 length: 14 residues. V was shortened by 7 bases and J by 2 bases, with 13 bases between the two germline ends. CDR1 is MNHEY, CDR2 SVGAGI, per germline. CDR3 bases: TGTGCCAGCATCGGAAGCGGCTACACAGATACGCAGTATTTT. As protein: CASIGSGYTDTQYF.

The rearrangement links TRBV27 to TRBJ2-2; TRBD1 aligns across 9 bases. V trimming: 5 bases; J trimming: 7 bases; junction bases outside the gene matches: 8. Germline CDR1 MNHEY, CDR2 SMNVEV (reference sequence). The CDR3 runs 15 residues. CDR3 protein: CASSASGTGNGELFF. As DNA, the CDR3 is TGTGCCAGCAGTGCCTCCGGGACAGGGAACGGGGAGCTGTTTTTT.

V and J are TRBV5-8 and TRBJ2-7; tentative D call: TRBD1 (5 bases). Germline values: CDR1 SGHTS, CDR2 YDEGEE. The CDR3 spans 15 residues. The V and J ends lost 0 bases and 0 bases respectively, with 10 bases between them. The CDR3 DNA reads TGTGCCAGCAGCTTGGAGGGGTTTGGCTCCTACGAGCAGTACTTC. This encodes CASSLEGFGSYEQYF. Complete variable domain (other parts from reference TRBV5-8 and TRBJ2-7): EAGVTQSPTHLIKTRGQQATLRCSPISGHTSVYWYQQALGLGLQFLLWYDEGEERNRGNFPPRFSGRQFPNYSSELNVNALELEDSALYLCASSLEGFGSYEQYFGPGTRLTVT.

V and J are TRBV11-3 and TRBJ2-3; perhaps TRBD2 as D (5 bases). Trimming removed 3 bases from V and 4 bases from J, with 17 bases in between. The V gene's germline CDR1 is SGHNT and CDR2 YENEEA. There are 16 residues in the CDR3. CDR3 sequence: CASSFGGSHMADTQYF. The DNA for the CDR3 is TGTGCCAGCAGCTTTGGCGGGTCCCACATGGCAGATACGCAGTATTTT.

The chain carries TRBV19 and TRBJ1-2; 8 nucleotides align to TRBD1. In germline, CDR1 is LNHDA, CDR2 SQIVND (reference sequence). Trimming cost V 6 bases and J 6 bases; bases outside gene matches: 12. The CDR3 totals 15 residues. The CDR3 loop is CASSLNPDRAHGYTF. The CDR3 DNA follows: TGTGCCAGTAGCCTAAACCCGGACAGGGCTCATGGCTACACCTTC.

J is TRBJ1-4 and V is TRBV2; perhaps TRBD1 as D (6 bases). CDR1 is SNHLY and CDR2 is FYNNEI in the germline V gene. The CDR3 sequence is 15 residues long. V lost 2 bases, J lost 8 bases, and 15 bases lay in between. The CDR3 sequence: CASSEQGMEGEKLFF. In nucleotides, the CDR3 is TGTGCCAGCAGTGAACAGGGGATGGAAGGCGAAAAACTGTTTTTT.

The chain recombines TRBV5-4 with TRBJ2-7; TRBD2 matches at 7 bases. The CDR3 loop spans 15 amino acids. V lost 4 bases, J lost 0 bases, and 7 bases stayed unmatched. The germline gives CDR1 SGHNT, CDR2 YYREEE (reference sequence). The CDR3 loop is CASSAERGYSYEQYF. CDR3 nucleotide sequence: TGTGCCAGCAGCGCGGAGCGGGGCTACTCCTACGAGCAGTACTTC.

V usage is TRBV4-3 and J usage is TRBJ2-2; D not certain. The germline V gene has CDR1 LGHNA and CDR2 YSLEER. This CDR3 is 15 amino acids long. The V end was cut by 1 base, the J end by 7 bases, with 13 bases between. CDR3 amino acids: CASSQGITRGGELFF. In DNA form, the CDR3 reads TGCGCCAGCAGCCAAGGTATCACACGCGGCGGGGAGCTGTTTTTT.

The chain recombines TRBV5-4 with TRBJ2-3; D uncertain. Per the germline V gene, CDR1 is SGHNT and CDR2 is YYREEE (reference sequence). This CDR3 contains 15 residues. V dropped 4 bases and J dropped 3 bases, with 15 bases sitting between them. CDR3: CASSPGLSGTDTQYF. CDR3 DNA: TGTGCCAGCAGCCCCGGGTTGAGTGGTACAGATACGCAGTATTTT.

The V call is TRBV9, the J call TRBJ2-1; 8 positions match TRBD2. The CDR3 extends over 16 amino acids. Looked up from germline, CDR1 is SGDLS and CDR2 is YYNGEE. V dropped 4 bases and J dropped 0; count of bases not matched to a gene: 6. The CDR3 DNA is TGTGCCAGCAGCCCCCCGGGACTAGTCTCCTACAATGAGCAGTTCTTC. Translating gives CASSPPGLVSYNEQFF.

The V gene is TRBV9, the J gene TRBJ2-3; D remains ambiguous. CDR3 length: 11 residues. V lost 1 base and J lost 5, with 2 bases in between. Germline V lookup: CDR1 SGDLS, CDR2 YYNGEE. The CDR3 DNA follows: TGTGCCAGCAGCGTACGAGATACGCAGTATTTT. It encodes CASSVRDTQYF.

The chain carries TRBV5-1 and TRBJ2-5, with D unclear. The CDR3 consists of 11 residues. Germline CDR1 is SGHRS and CDR2 is YFSETQ. Trimming took off 4 bases at V and 2 bases at J, with 3 bases between the two ends. The CDR3 spells CASSLQETQYF. CDR3 in DNA: TGCGCCAGCAGCCTACAAGAGACCCAGTACTTC. Using reference TRBV5-1 and TRBJ2-5 for the parts outside the CDR3, the full variable domain is KAGVTQTPRYLIKTRGQQVTLSCSPISGHRSVSWYQQTPGQGLQFLFEYFSETQRNKGNFPGRFSGRQFSNSRSEMNVSTLELGDSALYLCASSLQETQYFGPGTRLLVL.

V and J are TRBV27 and TRBJ2-7; 10 bases map to TRBD1. Germline V gene lookup returns CDR1 MNHEY and CDR2 SMNVEV (reference sequence). The CDR3 totals 14 residues. Trimming took 5 bases from V and 2 from J; bases not matched to a gene: 3. In DNA, the CDR3 is TGTGCCAGCAGTCGGACAGGGGGAACCTACGAGCAGTACTTC. Protein sequence: CASSRTGGTYEQYF.

The chain recombines TRBV27 with TRBJ1-1; D gene uncertain. The germline V gene encodes CDR1 MNHEY and CDR2 SMNVEV (reference sequence). The CDR3 runs to 14 residues. Trimming removed 0 bases from V and 4 bases from J, with 9 bases in between. The CDR3 sequence is CASSLSRAGTEAFF. CDR3 DNA sequence: TGTGCCAGCAGTTTATCGAGGGCGGGCACTGAAGCTTTCTTT.

The chain joins TRBV18 to TRBJ2-1, with 7 bases that match TRBD2. The ends lost 3 bases at V and 12 bases at J; junction bases unmatched: 20. Germline values: CDR1 KGHSH, CDR2 LQKENI. The CDR3 runs to 17 residues. CDR3 sequence: CASSPPFEAGAASGQFF. For the CDR3, the DNA is TGTGCCAGCTCACCCCCCTTCGAGGCGGGAGCGGCATCTGGGCAGTTCTTC.

The rearrangement joins TRBV28 to TRBJ1-1, with D perhaps matching TRBD1 (5 bases). Germline V gives CDR1 MDHEN, CDR2 SYDVKM. V lost 3 bases, J lost 0 bases, and 11 bases lay in between. The CDR3 loop spans 15 amino acids. The CDR3 nucleotides read TGTGCCAGCAGTTTCCCCGCGGACATGAACACTGAAGCTTTCTTT. Its translation: CASSFPADMNTEAFF.

The V gene is TRBV28, the J gene TRBJ2-7; 8 bases agree with TRBD1. From germline, CDR1 is MDHEN and CDR2 SYDVKM. The CDR3 is 14 amino acids. V shed 5 bases, J shed 3 bases, and the junction held 6 bases outside the gene matches. In nucleotides, the CDR3 is TGTGCCAGCAGTCGCCGGGACAGGCGCTACGAGCAGTACTTC. Protein: CASSRRDRRYEQYF.

This sequence joins TRBV27 and TRBJ2-7; no clear D gene. The germline V gene encodes CDR1 MNHEY and CDR2 SMNVEV (reference sequence). V was trimmed by 6 bases and J by 4 bases, leaving 13 bases between them. The CDR3 is made up of 13 amino acids. CDR3 DNA: TGTGCCAGCAGACCCTCAGGATTGTACGAGCAGTACTTC. It yields the protein CASRPSGLYEQYF.

The CDR3 loop reads CATSDSSTGLAGDWDTQYF. The CDR3 nucleotides are TGTGCCACCAGTGATTCCTCCACGGGACTAGCGGGAGATTGGGATACGCAGTATTTT. The rearrangement joins TRBV24-1 to TRBJ2-3; 14 nucleotides line up with TRBD2. CDR3 length: 19 amino acids. V trimming: 2 bases; J trimming: 6 bases; junction bases outside the gene matches: 12. Looked up from germline, CDR1 is KGHDR and CDR2 is SFDVKD.

The chain employs TRBV24-1 and TRBJ2-3; D is uncertain. The germline V gene encodes CDR1 KGHDR and CDR2 SFDVKD. This CDR3 is 19 amino acids long. Trimming shortened V by 0 bases and J by 0 bases, and 18 bases separated the two germline ends. CDR3 DNA sequence: TGTGCCACCAGTGATTTGCACCTCGGCAGGCTAACTAGCACAGATACGCAGTATTTT. This codes for CATSDLHLGRLTSTDTQYF.

V usage is TRBV6-1 and J usage is TRBJ2-7, with D perhaps TRBD1 (6 bases). V was shortened by 7 bases and J by 6 bases, with 19 bases between the two germline ends. Germline-derived CDR1 and CDR2 are MNHNS and SASEGT. This CDR3 region has 14 residues. CDR3: CASTMTGQIGEQYF. The CDR3 nucleotides are TGTGCCAGCACCATGACGGGACAAATCGGCGAGCAGTACTTC.

This clone occurred once. V is TRBV5-1 and J is TRBJ1-1; D is perhaps TRBD1 (5 bases). This CDR3 spans 14 amino acids. CDR1 is SGHRS and CDR2 is YFSETQ in the germline V gene. V lost 5 bases to trimming and J lost 1 base, with 12 bases between them. DNA for the CDR3: TGCGCCAGCAGACCGGAGGGGTGGAACACTGAAGCTTTCTTT. It encodes CASRPEGWNTEAFF.